Sequencing of this T cell receptor (beta chain) was carried out in a study of T cell responses to AZD1222 COVID-19 vaccine listed by TCRdb under 2021. About the full investigation: AZD1222 recipients given second doses at about 4 weeks or at about 12 weeks were pooled, since spike-specific TCR depth and breadth were not found to differ between the two schedules. TCR sequencing was performed for over 230 trial participants, of whom around 210 were given two doses of AZD1222 and around 25 were given two doses of MenACWY control vaccine. Trial participants were enrolled by age into 18-55, 56-69 and 70-plus year subgroups, with roughly 150, 30 and 60 TCR-sequenced participants respectively. General findings and caveats noted by the study authors: Because no samples from the day 14 peak response were available, repertoires could be characterized only after the peak T cell response. The 56-69-year group was small, and its depth increase did not reach significance, likely because of low power. Most participants were white British and females outnumbered males, and the authors suggested that clonal diversity may have been underestimated. Conclusions about previously exposed vaccinees are limited because only six or seven AZD1222 recipients were SARS-CoV-2 seropositive at baseline. A significant rise in spike-specific TCR breadth and depth was observed after two AZD1222 doses relative to day 0 and relative to MenACWY recipients. The vaccine-associated CD4 TCRs covered the entire spike protein, and the dominant responses fell in regions 160-218 and 743-854. Epitopes outside the regions mutated in the B.1.351 and B.1.1.7 variants were reportedly recognized by nearly half of the unique spike-specific TCRs.

In regard to this clone: Which antigen it targets is not known. It has no much larger one-base neighbor in the sample; base qualities were not kept.

The time point label for this specimen denotes: baseline before first vaccination. Vaccinee samples came from UK trials COV001 and COV002, including a single-blind randomized controlled phase 2/3 trial of AZD1222 (ChAdOx1 nCoV-19) in healthy adults. For TCRbeta chain sequencing, PBMC samples were collected from trial participants at day 0 and at day 28 after the second dose. The CDR3 regions of human TCRbeta chains were analyzed by immunosequencing. The authors' analysis ran thus. TCRs in the repertoires were compared against a reference library of SARS-CoV-2-specific TCRs that had been generated with the MIRA antigen-specificity platform. Breadth was defined as the fraction of unique TCRs that were SARS-CoV-2-associated, and depth was defined as the fraction of total T cells that were SARS-CoV-2-associated. Using the MIRA data, every spike-specific TCR was mapped to the spike region that the TCR reacted to and assigned to either a CD4 or a CD8 class. Log10-transformed breadth and depth values were compared by one-way ANOVA with Sidak's multiple comparisons tests. The source is immuneACCESS, and TCRdb retained only in-frame sequences with V and J called. Part of the clones is not carried over; for the studies checked, unresolved V genes explain less than half of this, and the remainder is unexplained. From that table come the V and J calls and clone size; the DNA was used to work out D and trimming. A total of 65,000 to 75,000 clones appear in this sample, 80% to 85% of them only once. The ten largest clones capture 21% of the sample.

Trimming removed 2 bases from V and 5 bases from J, leaving 12 bases between the germline ends. Reading the germline V gene (reference sequence) gives CDR1 MNHEY and CDR2 SMNVEV. From cysteine to phenylalanine, the CDR3 is 14 amino acids long. Solely the CDR3 DNA is kept, with 42 bases framed from the first base. The TCR was taken from an adult in good health. Specimen: peripheral blood, collected on day 0 of AZD1222 vaccination. The chain is assembled from TRBV27 and TRBJ2-5; the D gene is perhaps TRBD2, on 5 matching bases. The DNA sequence is as follows: TGTGCCAGCAGTTTAGGGGTGGGAGAGGAGACCCAGTACTTC. The translation is CASSLGVGEETQYF.